This T cell receptor beta chain was documented in a study of cytomegalovirus exposure and HLA in healthy donors. Study context: A subsequent analysis reported that the 120 validation repertoires were produced on the same platform that had also been used for the roughly 710 first-cohort repertoires. Study outcomes and limitations: The finding came from a later analysis; first-cohort TCR clusters tended to co-occur in the 90 to 150 validation repertoires. Reports described diagnosis of cytomegalovirus status by the classifier as highly specific and sensitive.

Produced via immunoSEQ multiplex PCR; TCRdb's table is partial and in-frame only. This table holds approximately 150,000 clones, around 84% found once. There are 15 residues in the CDR3. The ends lost 5 bases at V and 9 bases at J; junction bases unmatched: 10. In germline, CDR1 is SGHVS, CDR2 FQNEAQ. Worth noting for this clone: Its antigen is undetermined.

Sample: PBMCs. The clonotype was recovered from a man in his late teens or twenties in good health and CMV-seropositive. This chain uses TRBV7-8 with TRBJ2-1; TRBD2 matches 10 bases. CDR3 region: CASSLGTSVFGEQFF. CDR3 in DNA: TGTGCCAGCAGCCTCGGGACTAGCGTATTCGGTGAGCAGTTCTTC.